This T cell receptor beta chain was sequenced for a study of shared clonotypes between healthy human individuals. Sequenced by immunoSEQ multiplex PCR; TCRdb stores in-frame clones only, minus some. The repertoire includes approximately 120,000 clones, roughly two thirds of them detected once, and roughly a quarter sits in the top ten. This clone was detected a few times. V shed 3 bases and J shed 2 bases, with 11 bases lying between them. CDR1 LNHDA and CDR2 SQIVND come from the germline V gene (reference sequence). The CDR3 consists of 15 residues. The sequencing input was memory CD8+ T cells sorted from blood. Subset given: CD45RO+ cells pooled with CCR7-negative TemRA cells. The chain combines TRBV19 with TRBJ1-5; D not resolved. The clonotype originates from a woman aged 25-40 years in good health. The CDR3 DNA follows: TGTGCCAGTAGTATGTGGGCAGGAGGCAATCAGCCCCAGCATTTT. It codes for CASSMWAGGNQPQHF.